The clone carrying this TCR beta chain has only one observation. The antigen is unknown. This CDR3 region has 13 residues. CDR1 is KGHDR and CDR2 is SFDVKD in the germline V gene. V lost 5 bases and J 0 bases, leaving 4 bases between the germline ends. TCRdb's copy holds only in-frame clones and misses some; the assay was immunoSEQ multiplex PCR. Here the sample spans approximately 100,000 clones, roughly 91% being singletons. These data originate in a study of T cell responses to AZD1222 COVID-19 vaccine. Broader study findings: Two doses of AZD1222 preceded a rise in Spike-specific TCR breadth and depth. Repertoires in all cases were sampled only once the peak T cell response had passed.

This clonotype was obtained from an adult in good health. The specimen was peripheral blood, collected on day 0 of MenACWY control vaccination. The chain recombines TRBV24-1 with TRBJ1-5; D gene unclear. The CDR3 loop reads CATSVDSNQPQHF. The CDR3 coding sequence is TGTGCCACCAGTGTGGATAGCAATCAGCCCCAGCATTTT.